This TCR beta chain is from a study of CXCR3-negative and CXCR3-positive naive CD8 T cells. Study-wide findings and caveats: In naive cells, CXCR3-negative and CXCR3-positive subsets had similar TRBV-TRBJ usage; memory cells differed. A higher hydrophobicity marked the TRB CDR3s of CXCR3-positive naive cells versus CXCR3-negative naive cells.

CDR1 is SGHDT, CDR2 YYEEEE, per germline. The CDR3 runs to 17 residues. The TRB cDNA libraries were prepared by 5' RACE with UMI labels. TCRdb reprocessed the 5' RACE reads and reports one entry per CDR3 protein, with no DNA. This listing includes fewer than 10,000 distinct CDR3 sequences. Considering frequency, this clonotype is medium-sized (0.01 to 0.1%). The antigen remains undetermined. V and J are TRBV5-6 and TRBJ2-3. The clonotype comes from a human donor in good health. Some clones in this sample may be carry-over from other donors' samples. Sequenced material: naive CXCR3+ CD8+ T cells from blood. Documented subset: CD45RO-CCR7+CD27+CD95- naive CD8+ T cells expressing CXCR3 (TNR3+). This CDR3 reads CASSPTPGWGSTDTQYF.